This TCR beta chain was captured in a study of long-term antiretroviral therapy in people with HIV. The study, taken as a whole, reports: Diversity remained lower than transplant donor controls, even though it increased after ART.

Version v3.0 of the immunoSEQ assay was performed at survey level. Method: immunoSEQ multiplex PCR; TCRdb's copy keeps in-frame clones and lacks some. The table includes about 24,000 clones, about four fifths detected once. The CDR3 length is 16 residues. The trim removed 4 bases at V and 3 bases at J, leaving 6 bases unmatched. Germline V gene sequence: CDR1 SGDLS, CDR2 YYNGEE. A note on this clone: Its target is not known.

The material sequenced was unsorted PBMCs, taken 0.7 years before starting antiretroviral therapy. The source is a man under 40 with HIV. The chain joins TRBV9 to TRBJ2-7; 14 positions match TRBD2. DNA of the CDR3: TGTGCCAGCAGCCCCAGACTAGCGGGGGGGATCTACGAGCAGTACTTC. Its translation: CASSPRLAGGIYEQYF.